This is a list of T cell receptor beta chains from one sample in a study of CD8 T cells in ankylosing spondylitis. Each CDR3 protein is one row after TCRdb ran MiXCR on the 5' RACE reads. The sample consists of a few hundred thousand distinct CDR3 sequences, over 8.5% of them appearing once. The sequencing sample was made of blood, either unsorted or a sorted T cell fraction (not recorded which). These TCRs come from a male donor with ankylosing spondylitis or in good health (not recorded which). The CDR3 runs from the conserved cysteine through the conserved F or W. The order of the fields is J gene, clone size, V gene, CDR3 length, D gene, CDR3 protein, CDR3 DNA. The D gene is left open where the match is weak. Not all rows give a size; the values are once, few, many and, for expanded clones, a class.

J gene: TRBJ2-2; clone size: many; V gene: TRBV20-1; CDR3 length: 16; D gene: NA; CDR3 protein: CSARDPRGSNTGELFF; CDR3 DNA: TGCAGTGCTAGAGATCCCAGGGGCTCGAACACCGGGGAGCTGTTTTTT
J gene: TRBJ1-3; clone size: many; V gene: TRBV4-2; CDR3 length: 15; D gene: NA; CDR3 protein: CASSQDQASGNTIYF; CDR3 DNA: TGTGCCAGCAGCCAAGATCAAGCCTCTGGAAACACCATATATTTT
J gene: TRBJ2-1; clone size: many; V gene: TRBV7-6; CDR3 length: 16; D gene: TRBD2; CDR3 protein: CASSGEAGAVYNEQFF; CDR3 DNA: TGTGCCAGCAGCGGTGAAGCGGGAGCCGTCTACAATGAGCAGTTCTTC
J gene: TRBJ2-1; clone size: many; V gene: TRBV12-3/TRBV12-4; CDR3 length: 16; D gene: TRBD2; CDR3 protein: CASSLGLAGGRNEQFF; CDR3 DNA: TGTGCCAGCAGTTTAGGTCTAGCGGGGGGGCGCAATGAGCAGTTCTTC
J gene: TRBJ2-6; clone size: few; V gene: TRBV18; CDR3 length: 13; D gene: NA; CDR3 protein: CASSPAGANVLTF; CDR3 DNA: TGTGCCAGCTCACCTGCGGGGGCCAACGTCCTGACTTTC
J gene: TRBJ2-3; clone size: many; V gene: TRBV7-8; CDR3 length: 12; D gene: NA; CDR3 protein: CASSTDRNTQYF; CDR3 DNA: TGTGCCAGCAGTACGGACAGAAATACGCAGTATTTT
J gene: TRBJ2-1; clone size: few; V gene: TRBV11-3; CDR3 length: 16; D gene: NA; CDR3 protein: CASSLYGTASYNEQFF; CDR3 DNA: TGTGCCAGCAGCCTCTACGGGACCGCGTCCTACAATGAGCAGTTCTTC
J gene: TRBJ2-1; clone size: many; V gene: TRBV6-5; CDR3 length: 16; D gene: NA; CDR3 protein: CASSYSKAGVENEQFF; CDR3 DNA: TGTGCCAGCAGTTACTCGAAGGCTGGGGTGGAAAATGAGCAGTTCTTC
J gene: TRBJ2-2; clone size: many; V gene: TRBV25-1; CDR3 length: 15; D gene: NA; CDR3 protein: CASRNDRTGLGELFF; CDR3 DNA: TGTGCCAGCAGAAACGACCGAACAGGGCTCGGGGAGCTGTTTTTT
J gene: TRBJ1-2; clone size: NA; V gene: TRBV28; CDR3 length: 14; D gene: NA; CDR3 protein: CASSLRFDRNRNTF; CDR3 DNA: TGTGCCAGCAGTTTAAGGTTCGACCGAAACAGGAACACCTTC
J gene: TRBJ2-7; clone size: NA; V gene: TRBV3-1; CDR3 length: 13; D gene: NA; CDR3 protein: CASSIGPPYEQYF; CDR3 DNA: TGTGCCAGCAGTATAGGGCCACCCTACGAGCAGTACTTC
J gene: TRBJ2-1; clone size: many; V gene: TRBV4-1; CDR3 length: 13; D gene: NA; CDR3 protein: CASSQVYPGEQFF; CDR3 DNA: TGCGCCAGCAGCCAAGTCTATCCCGGTGAGCAGTTCTTC
J gene: TRBJ2-6; clone size: NA; V gene: TRBV4-2; CDR3 length: 16; D gene: NA; CDR3 protein: CASSLQDSTGANVLTF; CDR3 DNA: TGTGCCAGCAGCCTACAGGACTCGACTGGGGCCAACGTCCTGACTTTC
J gene: TRBJ2-1; clone size: many; V gene: TRBV7-8; CDR3 length: 15; D gene: TRBD2; CDR3 protein: CASSLIAGVGNEQFF; CDR3 DNA: TGTGCCAGCAGCTTAATAGCGGGAGTCGGCAATGAGCAGTTCTTC
J gene: TRBJ2-1; clone size: NA; V gene: TRBV29-1; CDR3 length: 13; D gene: NA; CDR3 protein: CSVALTAYNEQFF; CDR3 DNA: TGCAGCGTCGCTTTGACAGCGTACAATGAGCAGTTCTTC
J gene: TRBJ2-3; clone size: many; V gene: TRBV10-1; CDR3 length: 14; D gene: NA; CDR3 protein: CASSERPYTDTQYF; CDR3 DNA: TGCGCCAGCAGTGAAAGACCTTACACAGATACGCAGTATTTT
J gene: TRBJ2-5; clone size: many; V gene: TRBV4-1; CDR3 length: 14; D gene: TRBD2; CDR3 protein: CASSQVAGGETQYF; CDR3 DNA: TGCGCCAGCAGCCAAGTAGCGGGAGGAGAGACCCAGTACTTC
J gene: TRBJ1-4; clone size: many; V gene: TRBV20-1; CDR3 length: 15; D gene: NA; CDR3 protein: CSAWGQSDFHLKLFF; CDR3 DNA: TGCAGTGCCTGGGGACAATCCGACTTCCACCTTAAACTGTTTTTT
J gene: TRBJ2-1; clone size: many; V gene: TRBV29-1; CDR3 length: 16; D gene: TRBD2; CDR3 protein: CSVERAGGRAHNEQFF; CDR3 DNA: TGCAGCGTTGAAAGGGCCGGCGGGAGGGCCCACAATGAGCAGTTCTTC
J gene: TRBJ1-2; clone size: NA; V gene: TRBV10-3; CDR3 length: 15; D gene: NA; CDR3 protein: CAISEAYQGTYGYTF; CDR3 DNA: TGTGCCATCAGTGAGGCGTACCAGGGGACCTATGGCTACACCTTC
J gene: TRBJ2-7; clone size: many; V gene: TRBV10-3; CDR3 length: 13; D gene: NA; CDR3 protein: CAISETSSYEQYF; CDR3 DNA: TGTGCCATCTCCGAGACATCCTCCTACGAGCAGTACTTC
J gene: TRBJ2-3; clone size: NA; V gene: TRBV7-3; CDR3 length: 15; D gene: NA; CDR3 protein: CASSKDAARPDTQYF; CDR3 DNA: TGTGCCAGCAGCAAGGACGCGGCCCGGCCAGATACGCAGTATTTT
J gene: TRBJ2-1; clone size: NA; V gene: TRBV2; CDR3 length: 12; D gene: NA; CDR3 protein: CASSDEGNEQFF; CDR3 DNA: TGTGCCAGCAGTGACGAGGGGAATGAGCAGTTCTTC
J gene: TRBJ2-7; clone size: few; V gene: TRBV7-9; CDR3 length: 13; D gene: NA; CDR3 protein: CASSLEAFYEQYF; CDR3 DNA: TGTGCCAGCAGCTTAGAGGCGTTTTACGAGCAGTACTTC
J gene: TRBJ2-6; clone size: few; V gene: TRBV6-1; CDR3 length: 15; D gene: NA; CDR3 protein: CASSASSSGANVLTF; CDR3 DNA: TGTGCCAGCAGTGCTTCCTCTTCTGGGGCCAACGTCCTGACTTTC
J gene: TRBJ2-1; clone size: NA; V gene: TRBV9; CDR3 length: 15; D gene: NA; CDR3 protein: CASSVGGQPYSEQFF; CDR3 DNA: TGTGCCAGCAGCGTCGGGGGGCAGCCTTACAGTGAGCAGTTCTTC
J gene: TRBJ2-3; clone size: many; V gene: TRBV28; CDR3 length: 16; D gene: TRBD2; CDR3 protein: CATTGTREFGTDTQYF; CDR3 DNA: TGTGCCACCACCGGGACTAGAGAATTCGGCACAGATACGCAGTATTTT
J gene: TRBJ2-1; clone size: many; V gene: TRBV20-1; CDR3 length: 12; D gene: NA; CDR3 protein: CRRDKAYNEQFF; CDR3 DNA: TGCAGGCGGGATAAAGCCTACAATGAGCAGTTCTTC
J gene: TRBJ1-3; clone size: many; V gene: TRBV5-1; CDR3 length: 15; D gene: NA; CDR3 protein: CASSPLPTSGNTIYF; CDR3 DNA: TGCGCCAGCAGCCCCCTTCCCACCTCTGGAAACACCATATATTTT
J gene: TRBJ2-1; clone size: NA; V gene: TRBV6-2/TRBV6-3; CDR3 length: 13; D gene: TRBD1; CDR3 protein: CASSSQGAREQFF; CDR3 DNA: TGTGCCAGCAGTTCACAGGGGGCGAGGGAGCAGTTCTTC
J gene: TRBJ2-2; clone size: NA; V gene: TRBV29-1; CDR3 length: 15; D gene: TRBD2; CDR3 protein: CSVGGAGAYTGELFF; CDR3 DNA: TGCAGCGTGGGGGGTGCGGGAGCCTACACCGGGGAGCTGTTTTTT
J gene: TRBJ2-6; clone size: NA; V gene: TRBV20-1; CDR3 length: 18; D gene: NA; CDR3 protein: CSAEAPVSSSSGANVLTF; CDR3 DNA: TGCAGTGCAGAGGCTCCGGTCAGTTCAAGCTCTGGGGCCAACGTCCTGACTTTC
J gene: TRBJ2-2; clone size: many; V gene: TRBV5-1; CDR3 length: 15; D gene: NA; CDR3 protein: CASSASWTAIGELFF; CDR3 DNA: TGCGCCAGCAGCGCATCCTGGACAGCGATCGGGGAGCTGTTTTTT
J gene: TRBJ2-1; clone size: NA; V gene: TRBV7-8; CDR3 length: 15; D gene: NA; CDR3 protein: CASSLSRGPYNEQFF; CDR3 DNA: TGTGCCAGCAGCTTAAGTAGGGGCCCCTACAATGAGCAGTTCTTC
J gene: TRBJ1-2; clone size: many; V gene: TRBV20-1; CDR3 length: 12; D gene: NA; CDR3 protein: CSASGWSYGYTF; CDR3 DNA: TGCAGTGCTAGCGGGTGGAGCTATGGCTACACCTTC
J gene: TRBJ2-7; clone size: few; V gene: TRBV2; CDR3 length: 14; D gene: NA; CDR3 protein: CASTKRQDSYEQYF; CDR3 DNA: TGTGCCAGCACTAAGCGTCAGGACTCCTACGAGCAGTACTTC
J gene: TRBJ2-1; clone size: NA; V gene: TRBV5-6; CDR3 length: 16; D gene: TRBD2; CDR3 protein: CASSLQTSGGRNEQFF; CDR3 DNA: TGTGCCAGCAGCCTTCAGACTAGCGGGGGACGCAATGAGCAGTTCTTC
J gene: TRBJ2-3; clone size: NA; V gene: TRBV4-1; CDR3 length: 17; D gene: TRBD2; CDR3 protein: CASSQDSGGGAAYTQYF; CDR3 DNA: TGCGCCAGCAGCCAAGATTCGGGCGGGGGGGCCGCGTATACGCAGTATTTT
J gene: TRBJ2-3; clone size: many; V gene: TRBV11-2; CDR3 length: 12; D gene: NA; CDR3 protein: CASSPWPDTQYF; CDR3 DNA: TGTGCCAGCAGCCCCTGGCCAGATACGCAGTATTTT
J gene: TRBJ1-4; clone size: many; V gene: TRBV20-1; CDR3 length: 12; D gene: NA; CDR3 protein: CSARKDGEKLFF; CDR3 DNA: TGCAGTGCCCGGAAGGATGGGGAAAAACTGTTTTTT
J gene: TRBJ1-2; clone size: many; V gene: TRBV6-4; CDR3 length: 12; D gene: NA; CDR3 protein: CASSDRIYGYTF; CDR3 DNA: TGTGCCAGCAGTGACAGGATCTATGGCTACACCTTC
J gene: TRBJ1-5; clone size: NA; V gene: TRBV7-8; CDR3 length: 15; D gene: TRBD1; CDR3 protein: CASSSTGVGNQPQHF; CDR3 DNA: TGTGCCAGCAGCTCAACAGGGGTGGGCAATCAGCCCCAGCATTTT
J gene: TRBJ2-1; clone size: many; V gene: TRBV5-1; CDR3 length: 13; D gene: NA; CDR3 protein: CASSSSRTLGQFF; CDR3 DNA: TGCGCCAGCAGCTCATCCCGAACGCTCGGGCAGTTCTTC
J gene: TRBJ2-1; clone size: many; V gene: TRBV29-1; CDR3 length: 14; D gene: TRBD1; CDR3 protein: CSVTGTEVYNEQFF; CDR3 DNA: TGCAGCGTGACCGGGACAGAAGTTTACAATGAGCAGTTCTTC
J gene: TRBJ2-3; clone size: many; V gene: TRBV5-1; CDR3 length: 15; D gene: NA; CDR3 protein: CASSLELARTDTQYF; CDR3 DNA: TGCGCCAGCAGCTTGGAGCTAGCACGCACAGATACGCAGTATTTT
J gene: TRBJ1-1; clone size: many; V gene: TRBV5-1; CDR3 length: 16; D gene: TRBD1; CDR3 protein: CASSFGTGTGYTEAFF; CDR3 DNA: TGCGCCAGCAGCTTCGGGACCGGGACAGGCTACACTGAAGCTTTCTTT
J gene: TRBJ2-3; clone size: many; V gene: TRBV25-1; CDR3 length: 18; D gene: NA; CDR3 protein: CASSGRGWQGRSTDTQYF; CDR3 DNA: TGTGCCAGCAGTGGACGGGGCTGGCAGGGTCGTAGCACAGATACGCAGTATTTT
J gene: TRBJ2-1; clone size: few; V gene: TRBV3-1; CDR3 length: 14; D gene: NA; CDR3 protein: CASSQGMVYNEQFF; CDR3 DNA: TGTGCCAGCAGCCAAGGTATGGTTTACAATGAGCAGTTCTTC
J gene: TRBJ2-3; clone size: NA; V gene: TRBV28; CDR3 length: 14; D gene: TRBD2; CDR3 protein: CASSLSGAGDTQYF; CDR3 DNA: TGTGCCAGCAGTTTAAGCGGGGCAGGCGATACGCAGTATTTT
J gene: TRBJ2-7; clone size: few; V gene: TRBV6-5; CDR3 length: 14; D gene: NA; CDR3 protein: CASSYDYGGPEQYF; CDR3 DNA: TGTGCCAGCAGTTACGATTACGGCGGTCCCGAGCAGTACTTC
J gene: TRBJ2-5; clone size: many; V gene: TRBV12-3/TRBV12-4; CDR3 length: 13; D gene: TRBD2; CDR3 protein: CASSSSGQETQYF; CDR3 DNA: TGTGCCAGCAGTTCTAGCGGCCAAGAGACCCAGTACTTC
J gene: TRBJ1-6; clone size: many; V gene: TRBV7-3; CDR3 length: 15; D gene: NA; CDR3 protein: CASSSKSGDRSPLHF; CDR3 DNA: TGTGCCAGCAGCTCGAAGTCGGGAGATCGATCACCCCTCCACTTT